In this sample, the clone carrying this T cell receptor beta chain turned up once. Antigen specificity is unknown. Sequencing was performed with immunoSEQ multiplex PCR; in TCRdb, only in-frame clones are kept and a portion is missing. The sample lists approximately 120,000 clones, about nine tenths occurring once. Blood sampling was done at baseline, cycle 4 day 1, and cycle 7 day 1. This entry belongs to a study of OX40 agonist ivuxolimab in advanced cancers. Study as a whole: Three patients, one with hepatocellular carcinoma and two with cutaneous melanoma, achieved partial responses.

Study observations and caveats: Doses of 0.1 to 3.0 mg/kg were accompanied by clonal expansion of CD4+ and CD8+ blood T cells by week 6. The expanded peripheral T cells' antigen specificity was not determined.

Germline V lookup: CDR1 SGHRS, CDR2 YFSETQ. The CDR3 is made up of 16 amino acids. Deletions cut 3 bases from V and 0 bases from J, with 13 bases between. This clonotype originated in an adult with an advanced solid tumor such as melanoma, head and neck, liver or kidney cancer. V usage is TRBV5-1 and J usage is TRBJ2-1; tentatively, D is TRBD2 (5 bases). Sequenced here: CD4+ or CD8+ T cells sorted from blood, sampled in a trial of the OX40 agonist ivuxolimab. This CDR3 is CASSSGWRSSYNEQFF. The DNA of the CDR3 is TGCGCCAGCAGCTCGGGATGGCGCAGCTCCTACAATGAGCAGTTCTTC.